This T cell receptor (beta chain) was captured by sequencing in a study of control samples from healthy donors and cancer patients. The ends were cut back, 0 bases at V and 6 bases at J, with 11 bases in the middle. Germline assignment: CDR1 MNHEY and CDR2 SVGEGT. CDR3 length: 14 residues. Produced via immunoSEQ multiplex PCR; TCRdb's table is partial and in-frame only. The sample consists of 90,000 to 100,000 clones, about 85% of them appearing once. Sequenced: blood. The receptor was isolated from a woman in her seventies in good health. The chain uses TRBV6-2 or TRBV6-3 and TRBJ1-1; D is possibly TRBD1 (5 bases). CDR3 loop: CASSYSVGGAEAFF. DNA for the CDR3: TGTGCCAGCAGTTACTCGGTGGGGGGAGCTGAAGCTTTCTTT.